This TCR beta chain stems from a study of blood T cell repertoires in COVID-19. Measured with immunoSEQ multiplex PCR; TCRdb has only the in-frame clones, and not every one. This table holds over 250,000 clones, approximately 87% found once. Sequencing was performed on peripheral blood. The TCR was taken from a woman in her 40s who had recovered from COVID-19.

The CDR3 bases are TGTGCCAGCAGTTTCGGAGCCACCCGGACTAGCGGGGAAAATGAGCAGTTCTTC. Its translation is CASSFGATRTSGENEQFF. The chain couples TRBV27 to TRBJ2-1, with 12 bases matching TRBD2. Per germline, CDR1 MNHEY and CDR2 SMNVEV (reference sequence). V was clipped by 3 bases and J by 7 bases; unmatched bases: 13. The CDR3 is made up of 18 amino acids.